This T cell receptor (beta chain) originates from a study of blood T cells in healthy people across ages. The study's findings and limits: CMV status of donors was unknown, possibly confounding expanded clonotype changes.

This clonotype has a count of ten or more. Its specificity is not known. Germline lookup yields CDR1 DFQATT and CDR2 SNEGSKA (reference sequence). Deletions cut 5 bases from V and 5 bases from J, with 12 bases between. This CDR3 contains 12 residues. Combining a sample-barcoded 5' primer with a J-beta primer mix, a second PCR ran for 7 to 11 cycles. Carrying 12 random nucleotides, a template-switch adaptor labeled each individual cDNA molecule. TCRdb analysed the 5' RACE reads with MiXCR anew, one entry per CDR3 protein. The sample holds approximately 680,000 distinct CDR3 sequences, approximately 29% seen once.

The J gene is TRBJ2-5, the V gene TRBV20-1, with a tentative D call TRBD2 (5 bases). Sequenced material: blood. The TCR originated in an elderly woman in good health. The CDR3 here is CSASIRGETQYF. In nucleotides, the CDR3 is TGCAGTGCTTCGATCCGCGGGGAGACCCAGTACTTC.